This T cell receptor beta chain was sequenced during a study of T cell repertoires in cytomegalovirus infection (dated by TCRdb to between 2017 and 2020). At the level of the whole study: Recently identified HLA-C-restricted CMV epitopes, whose presentation resists viral immunomodulation, were targeted by peptide stimulations together with well-studied HLA-B-restricted epitopes. The HLA type of each donor mattered for the analysis, because public TCR beta signatures pointed to carriage of CMV infection along with the matching HLA type.

CDR1 and CDR2 are drawn from the germline V gene: SGHVS, FQNEAQ. The CDR3 numbers 19 residues from cysteine through phenylalanine. The CDR3 DNA has 57 bases and is translated from base 1. Clipping removes 1 base from V and 7 bases from J, with 15 as the unmatched junction base count. In this sample, this clonotype turned up a few times. Its binding antigen is unknown. No much larger clone exists at a distance of one base, and base qualities are not known. Sequenced on an Illumina HiSeq 1500. The public reads were reprocessed in TCRdb via fastp at Q25 and MiXCR, keeping in-frame beta chains. Rows matching on CDR3 protein sequence are summarized as one entry with the most common DNA and genes. The sample table lists 300,000 to 400,000 distinct CDR3 sequences, almost 30% of them with a count of one. The ten largest account for around 20% of the sample. The treatment or condition tag for this specimen amounts to: in vitro stimulation with specific CMV peptide epitopes to enrich CMV-specific T cells.

Broad study findings and their caveats: The ex vivo response was dominated by HLA-C-restricted CMV-specific TCR beta clonotypes, and the single most frequent clonotype in two of eight donors was supplied by these HLA-C-restricted clonotypes. In both this cohort and an independent cohort of some 350 donors, the cumulative frequency of public TCR beta family members distinguished carriers of CMV infection plus the relevant HLA type.

The sequence is built from TRBV7-8 and TRBJ2-2; 10 junctional bases match TRBD2. The sample in question was cultured PBMCs, obtained from culture after CMV antigen stimulation. This receptor was taken from a human donor in good health (CMV status not recorded). Some clones in this sample may be carry-over from other donors' samples. The CDR3 region reads CASSLGPGRLAGAGGELFF. The DNA is as follows: TGTGCCAGCAGCTTAGGGCCGGGTCGGCTAGCGGGAGCCGGCGGGGAGCTGTTTTTT.